The T cell receptor (beta chain) described here comes from a study of cytomegalovirus exposure and HLA in healthy donors. Only a few counts were recorded for this clone. Germline CDR1 and CDR2: LGHNA and YSLEER. The length of the CDR3 is 12 residues. The V gene lost 2 bases and the J gene lost 3 bases, with 3 bases spanning the gap. Vbeta (60) and Jbeta (13) primers were used in the PCR. This table comes from immunoSEQ multiplex PCR, and its TCRdb copy is limited to in-frame clones, with some not included. The table includes 150,000 to 200,000 clones, around 70% detected once. The sequenced sample was PBMCs. This receptor was taken from a male donor in good health and CMV-seronegative. The chain recombines TRBV4-3 with TRBJ2-3; D gene unclear. In nucleotides, the CDR3 is TGCGCCAGCAGCCAACAGACAGATACGCAGTATTTT. This codes for CASSQQTDTQYF.